The 9 T cell receptor beta chains below were found in one sample sequenced in a study of beta chain features in type 1 diabetes (dated by TCRdb to the late 2010s). General study outcomes and caveats: In all four CD4+ subsets, TCRB CDR3 length was moderately but significantly shorter in type 1 diabetes patients.

Antigens for these TCRs are unknown. Libraries came from the immunoSEQ multiplex PCR assay. The entire amount of isolated RNA was reverse transcribed using the High Capacity cDNA Reverse Transcription Kit, so the sequenced TCRB transcripts were expressed ones. TCRdb retrieved this table from immuneACCESS and kept in-frame rearrangements only. Not all clones are present; in checked studies, unresolved V genes account for under half, and no reason is known for the remainder. In this sample the table shows roughly 150,000 clones, 7.8% of which occur a single time. Jointly, the top ten make up 0.94% of the sample. Specimen: central memory CD4+ T cells from blood. The receptors were sampled from a middle-aged woman with type 1 diabetes.

This clone has just a few counts. V gene TRBV7-2 combines with J gene TRBJ2-3; D unclear. V dropped 8 bases and J dropped 0 bases, with 12 bases sitting between them. This CDR3 has 14 amino acids. CDR1 and CDR2 from the germline V gene are SGHTA and FQGNSA. Here the CDR3 reads CASGWAASTDTQYF. Here the CDR3 DNA reads TGTGCCAGCGGCTGGGCAGCTAGCACAGATACGCAGTATTTT.

This clone came up a few times. The CDR3 is CASSSWKRGGGEQYF. The DNA for the CDR3 is TGTGCCAGCAGTTCCTGGAAGCGGGGGGGCGGGGAGCAGTACTTC. The rearrangement links TRBV6-5 to TRBJ2-5, with TRBD2 matching over 10 bases. CDR1 and CDR2 (germline): MNHEY, SVGAGI. CDR3 length equals 15 residues. V gave up 4 bases and J gave up 11 bases; unmatched junction bases: 13.

The chain links TRBV14 to TRBJ1-2, with TRBD1 as a possible D gene (5 bases). The CDR3 extends over 17 amino acids. Germline assignment: CDR1 SGHDN and CDR2 FVKESK. The germline V and J ends were trimmed by 2 bases and 6 bases, with 22 bases remaining between them. This CDR3 is CASSQYGTSRSKDGYTF. CDR3 nucleotides: TGTGCCAGCAGCCAATACGGGACTTCCCGGTCTAAGGATGGCTACACCTTC.

The count of this clone is one. V gene TRBV19 combines with J gene TRBJ1-6; 7 bases are a match to TRBD1. Germline V gene sequence: CDR1 LNHDA, CDR2 SQIVND (reference sequence). CDR3 length: 14 residues. J gave up 6 bases and V 9 bases, and 8 bases lay outside the gene matches. The CDR3 DNA follows: TGTGCCAGCGACAGGGTGGGCGGTAATTCACCCCTCCACTTT. Its protein product is CASDRVGGNSPLHF.

V usage is TRBV5-8 and J usage is TRBJ2-1; 7 nucleotides match TRBD1. The V gene end was trimmed by 0 bases and the J gene end by 7 bases; junction bases not matched to a gene: 4. CDR3 length: 14 residues. Looked up from germline, CDR1 is SGHTS and CDR2 is YDEGEE. CDR3 loop: CASSLARGPNEQFF. DNA for the CDR3: TGTGCCAGCAGCTTGGCGAGGGGGCCGAATGAGCAGTTCTTC. The full variable domain, in which reference TRBV5-8 and TRBJ2-1 provide the parts outside the CDR3, is EAGVTQSPTHLIKTRGQQATLRCSPISGHTSVYWYQQALGLGLQFLLWYDEGEERNRGNFPPRFSGRQFPNYSSELNVNALELEDSALYLCASSLARGPNEQFFGPGTRLTVL.

This rearrangement joins TRBV29-1 to TRBJ1-4, with D possibly TRBD1 on 6 matching bases. CDR1 is SQVTM and CDR2 is ANQGSEA in the germline V gene. CDR3 length equals 15 residues. V was shortened by 5 bases and J by 0 bases, with 13 bases between the two germline ends. The CDR3 DNA reads TGCAGCGTTAGGTCAGGGGCATCAACTAATGAAAAACTGTTTTTT. Translated: CSVRSGASTNEKLFF. The full variable domain, completed using reference TRBV29-1 and TRBJ1-4, is SAVISQKPSRDICQRGTSLTIQCQVDSQVTMMFWYRQQPGQSLTLIATANQGSEATYESGFVIDKFPISRPNLTFSTLTVSNMSPEDSSIYLCSVRSGASTNEKLFFGSGTQLSVL.

J is TRBJ2-2 and V is TRBV7-7; D might be TRBD2 (6 bases). V was cut by 8 bases and J by 6 bases, with 10 bases left in between. The CDR3 length is 12 residues. Germline CDR1 is SSHAT and CDR2 is FNYEAQ (reference sequence). The CDR3 is CASVGEAGELFF. As DNA, the CDR3 is TGTGCCAGCGTTGGGGAGGCCGGGGAGCTGTTTTTT.

The chain joins TRBV6-5 to TRBJ2-7; tentative D call: TRBD1 (6 bases). The germline gives CDR1 MNHEY, CDR2 SVGAGI. This CDR3 has 13 residues. V lost 2 bases and J lost 4, with 9 bases in between. The CDR3 protein is CASSYRGLYEQYF. The DNA of the CDR3 is TGTGCCAGCAGTTACAGGGGGTTGTACGAGCAGTACTTC.

This clone was observed a handful of times. V and J are TRBV28 and TRBJ1-4; TRBD1 matches at 10 bases. The CDR3 spans 15 residues. Germline V gene data show CDR1 as MDHEN and CDR2 as SYDVKM. J lost 6 bases, V lost 5 bases, and 6 bases had no gene match. For the CDR3, the DNA is TGTGCCAGCAGTACTTACGGACAGGGGGATGAAAAACTGTTTTTT. Encoded protein: CASSTYGQGDEKLFF.